The subject of this entry is one T cell receptor (beta chain). This specimen comes from a study of regulatory T cells in long-lasting Graves disease. Study context: For under 3 months, newly diagnosed Graves' patients had been taking antithyroid drugs.

Documented time point: newly diagnosed GD, antithyroid drugs for less than 3 months. The TCR library was prepared using RNA isolated from PBMCs. Relying on iRepertoire HTBI primers and Arm-PCR of CDR3 regions, the team built TCR beta libraries. TCRdb redid the calling of the multiplex PCR reads with MiXCR, one entry per CDR3 protein. The table includes around 230,000 distinct CDR3 sequences, 18% detected once. The origin of this receptor is a female donor with Graves disease. The sequencing used peripheral blood mononuclear cells (PBMCs), collected at new diagnosis, from a patient treated with antithyroid drugs.

CDR3 in DNA: TGCAGTGCTAGAGAATTACAGGGTATAAGGGGCGCTGAAGCTTTCTTT. This translates into CSARELQGIRGAEAFF. V gene TRBV20-1 combines with J gene TRBJ1-1, with D possibly TRBD1 on 6 matching bases. Germline CDR1 DFQATT, CDR2 SNEGSKA (reference sequence). V lost 0 bases, J lost 6 bases, and 20 bases lay in between. The CDR3 extends over 16 amino acids.